The source of this TCR beta chain is a study of OX40 agonist ivuxolimab in advanced cancers. Study overall: An agonistic human IgG2 monoclonal antibody against OX40 (CD134) was given. A mean age of around 63 years, range about 20 to 85, was recorded, and about 83% were male. General observations from the study: The study observed clonal expansion of CD4+ and CD8+ blood T cells by week 6 at 0.1 to 3.0 mg/kg. On average, CD8+ T cells had more expanded clones than CD4+.

With respect to this clone: The antigen remains undetermined.

From germline, CDR1 is KGHSH and CDR2 LQKENI. The CDR3 covers 16 residues. Trimming took off 3 bases at V and 2 bases at J, with 14 bases between the two ends. Method: immunoSEQ multiplex PCR; TCRdb's copy keeps in-frame clones and lacks some. The sample gives nearly 60,000 clones, 75% to 90% of which show up once; 3% to 4% is in the top ten. The receptor's source is an adult with an advanced solid tumor such as melanoma, head and neck, liver or kidney cancer. The starting material was CD4+ or CD8+ T cells sorted from blood, obtained in a trial of the OX40 agonist ivuxolimab. The genes are TRBV18 and TRBJ1-5, with a weak D call TRBD1 (5 bases). The CDR3 DNA reads as TGTGCCAGCTCACCGCCGGGGGGATCAGGCAATCAGCCCCAGCATTTT. Translation: CASSPPGGSGNQPQHF.